The T cell receptor beta chain described here comes from a study of OX40 agonist ivuxolimab in advanced cancers. Study-wide context: Anti-PD-1, anti-PD-L1 or anti-CTLA-4 therapy given earlier was allowed, and 35% to 50% had some. General study findings and limits: CD8+ T cells showed, on average, more clonal expansion than CD4+ cells. Researchers did not establish what antigens the expanded peripheral T cells target.

CDR3 length: 15 amino acids. Trimming removed 7 bases from V and 6 bases from J, with 22 bases in between. CDR1 and CDR2 from the germline V gene are SGHAT and FQNNGV. Cycle 7 day 1, cycle 4 day 1, and baseline were the timepoints at which blood was sampled. With respect to this clone: Its antigen is undetermined.

Some clones are missing from TCRdb's copy, which holds only in-frame ones; the method was immunoSEQ multiplex PCR. The sample has about 73,000 clones; around 86% are singletons. The chain carries TRBV11-2 and TRBJ2-7; possibly TRBD2 for D (7 bases). This receptor was taken from an adult with an advanced solid tumor such as melanoma, head and neck, liver or kidney cancer. The material sequenced was CD4+ or CD8+ T cells sorted from blood, taken in a trial of the OX40 agonist ivuxolimab. As DNA, the CDR3 is TGTGCCAGCAAAGGACAGAGAGCGGGACTCGGCGAGCAGTACTTC. Translating it yields CASKGQRAGLGEQYF.